A selection of T cell receptor beta chains follows, all from one sample in a study of blood T cell repertoires in COVID-19. Clones were sequenced by immunoSEQ multiplex PCR, and TCRdb holds only the in-frame ones, with some missing. Counted here are 140,000 to 150,000 clones, approximately 91% occurring once; the ten biggest clones make up around 1.9%. Sequenced material: peripheral blood. Source of these receptors: a man in his 70s with acute or convalescent COVID-19. Each CDR3 is given with its conserved first and last residue. Each record gives: V gene, clone size, J gene, D gene, CDR3 DNA, CDR3 protein. D genes are given only for firm matches. Some rows mark clone size as missing; the rest say once, few, many or name a class of expanded clone.

>TRBV28|few|TRBJ1-5|TRBD1
TGTGCCAGCAGTAAACGTAGACAGGGGCCTCAGCCCCAGCATTTT
CASSKRRQGPQPQHF
>TRBV15|NA|TRBJ2-2|TRBD1
TGTGCCACCAGCAGGGGACAGGATAACACCGGGGAGCTGTTTTTT
CATSRGQDNTGELFF
>TRBV19|NA|TRBJ1-5|NA
TGTGCCAGTAGTATATTGGGGGGAGCGAGCAATCAGCCCCAGCATTTT
CASSILGGASNQPQHF
>TRBV19|NA|TRBJ1-2|NA
TGTGCCAGTAGTAGTAGAACCTCGCGGACAGCTTTACAGGGTAACTATGGCTACACCTTC
CASSSRTSRTALQGNYGYTF
>TRBV27|NA|TRBJ1-6|NA
TGTGCCAGCAGCTTTTTATCAGGAGGGGATGATTCACCCCTCCACTTT
CASSFLSGGDDSPLHF
>TRBV7-3|NA|TRBJ2-1|TRBD2
TGTGCCAGCAGCTTAACTCCCAGCGGGAGTGGAGTCAATGAGCAGTTCTTC
CASSLTPSGSGVNEQFF
>TRBV5-1|once|TRBJ2-7|NA
TGCGCCAGCAGCCGATTCCCTAGGAGCGGGTCTTCCTACGAGCAGTACTTC
CASSRFPRSGSSYEQYF
>TRBV5-1|NA|TRBJ1-4|NA
TGCGCCAGCAGGGCGGGACCTCCAAATGAAAAACTGTTTTTT
CASRAGPPNEKLFF
>TRBV19|NA|TRBJ2-5|TRBD2
TGTGCCAGTAGTATATGGGGGACTAGCGAAGAGACCCAGTACTTC
CASSIWGTSEETQYF
>TRBV5-1|NA|TRBJ2-7|TRBD1
TGCGCCAGCAGAGGGGGCAACGAGCAGTACTTC
CASRGGNEQYF
>TRBV9|NA|TRBJ1-1|NA
TGTGCCAGCAGTGCATTTCTGGAGGGCAGTGAAGCTTTCTTT
CASSAFLEGSEAFF
>TRBV9|many|TRBJ2-7|NA
TGTGCCAGCAGCGAAGAATCGGGAAGAAGATACGAGCAGTACTTC
CASSEESGRRYEQYF
>TRBV7-9|NA|TRBJ2-7|TRBD1
TGTGCCAGCAGCCTTGGGACAGGGGGCAACGAGCAGTACTTC
CASSLGTGGNEQYF
>TRBV6-4|NA|TRBJ2-3|TRBD2
TGTGCCAGCAGTGAGCCCGGACTAGCGGGAATGGCAGATACGCAGTATTTT
CASSEPGLAGMADTQYF
>TRBV6-5|NA|TRBJ2-5|NA
TGTGCGGGGGCGCAACAAGAGACCCAGTACTTC
CAGAQQETQYF
>TRBV2|NA|TRBJ2-3|NA
TGTGCCAGCAGGGAGGGGTTTAGCACAGATACGCAGTATTTT
CASREGFSTDTQYF
>TRBV28|NA|TRBJ1-3|NA
TGTGCCAGCACAGTTGGAAACACCATATATTTT
CASTVGNTIYF